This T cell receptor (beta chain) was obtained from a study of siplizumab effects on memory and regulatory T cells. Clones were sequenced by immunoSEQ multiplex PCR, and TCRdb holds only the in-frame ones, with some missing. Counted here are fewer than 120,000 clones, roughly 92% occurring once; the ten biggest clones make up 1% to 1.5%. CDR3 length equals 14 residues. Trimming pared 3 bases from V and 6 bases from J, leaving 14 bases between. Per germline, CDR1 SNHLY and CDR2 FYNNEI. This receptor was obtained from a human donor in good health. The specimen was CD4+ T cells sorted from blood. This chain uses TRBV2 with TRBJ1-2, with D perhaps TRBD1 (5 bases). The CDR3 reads CASSDQGAANGYTF. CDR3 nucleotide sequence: TGTGCCAGCAGTGATCAGGGCGCAGCAAATGGCTACACCTTC.